Below are 26 T cell receptor beta chains sequenced from a single sample in a study of vaccination effects on CD4 cells after COVID-19. For these receptors, no antigen is known. Cultured cells yielded isolated CD4+ T cells after approximately nine days. TCRdb's table, derived via immunoSEQ multiplex PCR, lists solely in-frame clones and lacks some. The table lists about 38,000 clones, about four fifths of them singletons. The material was CD4+ T cells from PBMCs cultured without peptide, obtained before COVID-19 vaccination. Receptor source: a human donor who received a COVID-19 vaccine.

The chain joins TRBV5-1 to TRBJ2-2; the D gene is possibly TRBD2 (7 bases). V was cut by 5 bases and J by 4 bases, with 12 bases left in between. Germline values: CDR1 SGHRS, CDR2 YFSETQ. The CDR3 extends over 14 amino acids. In DNA, the CDR3 is TGCGCCAGCAGAGCGGGACACCTCACCGGGGAGCTGTTTTTT. Encoded protein: CASRAGHLTGELFF.

The chain recombines TRBV24-1 with TRBJ2-5; no reliable D call. V lost 4 bases and J lost 5, with 16 bases in between. The CDR3 has 15 amino acids. CDR1 is KGHDR, CDR2 SFDVKD, per germline. The CDR3 bases are TGTGCCACCAGTGACCCCTTGGGCCCTTGGGAGACCCAGTACTTC. Protein: CATSDPLGPWETQYF.

This clone has only one observation. The chain links TRBV2 to TRBJ2-5; 11 bases match TRBD2. The germline gives CDR1 SNHLY, CDR2 FYNNEI. The ends lost 4 bases at V and 5 bases at J; junction bases unmatched: 3. The CDR3 covers 14 residues. The DNA for the CDR3 is TGTGCCAGCAGTGGAATAGCGGGGGGGGAGACCCAGTACTTC. This codes for CASSGIAGGETQYF.

The chain uses TRBV27 and TRBJ1-4; D remains ambiguous. Per the germline V gene, CDR1 is MNHEY and CDR2 is SMNVEV (reference sequence). The CDR3 contains 15 residues. V shed 5 bases and J shed 0 bases, with 10 bases lying between them. This CDR3 reads CASSAHTATNEKLFF. The DNA of the CDR3 is TGTGCCAGCAGTGCCCACACAGCAACTAATGAAAAACTGTTTTTT.

The CDR3 reads CASSIFGQGRTEAFF. For the CDR3, the DNA is TGTGCCAGTAGTATTTTTGGACAGGGCCGCACTGAAGCTTTCTTT. The rearrangement uses TRBV19 and TRBJ1-1; TRBD1 matches 8 bases. The CDR3 consists of 15 residues. Germline CDR1 reads LNHDA; CDR2 reads SQIVND (reference sequence). Trimming at V came to 3 bases and at J to 4 bases, leaving 7 bases not matched to a gene.

The rearrangement links TRBV28 to TRBJ2-5; the D gene is possibly TRBD2 (5 bases). V was pared by 6 bases and J by 4 bases, with 21 bases between. The CDR3 extends over 16 amino acids. The germline V gene has CDR1 MDHEN and CDR2 SYDVKM. In nucleotides, the CDR3 is TGTGCCAGCAGCCGAGGGCGAGCGGCCTCGATAGAGACCCAGTACTTC. This encodes CASSRGRAASIETQYF.

This sequence joins TRBV19 and TRBJ1-5, with D hard to call. The CDR3 has 14 amino acids. Germline-derived CDR1 and CDR2 are LNHDA and SQIVND (reference sequence). V was clipped by 2 bases and J by 0 bases, with 5 bases between them. Here the CDR3 DNA reads TGTGCCAGTAGTATAAGGGTTAGCAATCAGCCCCAGCATTTT. Amino acids: CASSIRVSNQPQHF.

V usage is TRBV5-1 and J usage is TRBJ2-1; a weak D match, TRBD1 (6 bases). Per germline, CDR1 SGHRS and CDR2 YFSETQ. V shed 0 bases and J shed 4 bases, with 8 bases lying between them. The CDR3 totals 14 residues. The chain's CDR3 is CASSLGQGYNEQFF. The CDR3 DNA is TGCGCCAGCAGCTTGGGGCAGGGGTACAATGAGCAGTTCTTC.

The V call is TRBV3-1 (or the pseudogene TRBV3-2), the J call TRBJ2-2; D is ambiguous. The CDR3 covers 13 residues. Germline values: CDR1 LGHDT, CDR2 YNNKEL (reference sequence). Trimming stripped 4 bases from V and 8 bases from J, with 11 bases between. In DNA, the CDR3 is TGTGCCAGCAGCCCGAATGACGTAGGGGAGCTGTTTTTT. This codes for CASSPNDVGELFF.

Written as DNA, the CDR3 is TGTGCCAGCTCACCACCGGGACTACCTAACACCGGGGAGCTGTTTTTT. Translated, it gives CASSPPGLPNTGELFF. The gene calls are TRBV18 and TRBJ2-2; 7 nucleotides line up with TRBD2. Germline trimming cut 0 bases from V and 2 bases from J; bases unmatched to any gene: 3. This CDR3 contains 16 residues. Germline V gives CDR1 KGHSH, CDR2 LQKENI.

The V and J genes are TRBV30 and TRBJ1-2; tentative D call: TRBD1 (6 bases). CDR3 length equals 13 residues. CDR1 is GTSNPN and CDR2 is SVGIG in the germline V gene (reference sequence). Trimming removed 2 bases at V and 6 bases at J, with 13 bases between. The CDR3 loop is CAWSRGAPNGYTF. For the CDR3, the DNA is TGTGCCTGGAGTAGGGGGGCACCTAATGGCTACACCTTC.

The rearrangement uses TRBV2 and TRBJ2-3; no firm D call. CDR3 length equals 15 residues. CDR1 is SNHLY and CDR2 is FYNNEI in the germline V gene. Trimming left V 3 bases short and J 0 bases short, with 10 bases between. CDR3 sequence (DNA): TGTGCCAGCAGTGATCTGTTGAGGAGCACAGATACGCAGTATTTT. This gives the protein CASSDLLRSTDTQYF. The whole variable domain, filled in from reference TRBV2 and TRBJ2-3, reads EPEVTQTPSHQVTQMGQEVILRCVPISNHLYFYWYRQILGQKVEFLVSFYNNEISEKSEIFDDQFSVERPDGSNFTLKIRSTKLEDSAMYFCASSDLLRSTDTQYFGPGTRLTVL.

The chain links TRBV3-1 (or the pseudogene TRBV3-2) to TRBJ2-3; 13 nucleotides match TRBD2. The CDR3 has 16 amino acids. In germline, CDR1 is LGHDT, CDR2 YNNKEL (reference sequence). The J segment lost 3 bases and the V segment lost 5 bases, leaving 5 bases of the junction unmatched. CDR3 amino acids: CASSARLAGGTDTQYF. The CDR3, as DNA: TGTGCCAGCAGCGCGCGACTAGCGGGGGGTACAGATACGCAGTATTTT.

J is TRBJ1-6 and V is TRBV28; 7 bases line up with TRBD1. CDR1 MDHEN and CDR2 SYDVKM come from the germline V gene. The CDR3 length is 15 residues. J lost 9 bases, V lost 6 bases, and 11 bases had no gene match. The CDR3 bases are TGTGCCAGCAGGGCCGGGCAGGGGGATTCTTCACCCCTCCACTTT. This codes for CASRAGQGDSSPLHF.

CDR3 in amino acids: CASIPRTGANVLTF. CDR3 coding DNA: TGTGCCAGCATTCCAAGGACTGGGGCCAACGTCCTGACTTTC. The gene calls are TRBV6-5 and TRBJ2-6, with unresolved D. The CDR3 extends over 14 amino acids. The germline V gene encodes CDR1 MNHEY and CDR2 SVGAGI. Trimming pared 7 bases from V and 2 bases from J, leaving 9 bases between.

The DNA for the CDR3 is TGTGCCAGCTCACCAACGGGGAACTACAATGAGCAGTTCTTC. This codes for CASSPTGNYNEQFF. V is TRBV18 and J is TRBJ2-1, with D maybe TRBD2 (5 bases). The V and J ends lost 2 bases and 3 bases respectively, with 8 bases between them. The CDR3 is made up of 14 amino acids. CDR1 and CDR2 (germline): KGHSH, LQKENI.

The chain recombines TRBV29-1 with TRBJ2-1; D unclear. The germline gives CDR1 SQVTM, CDR2 ANQGSEA. V was clipped by 0 bases and J by 9 bases, with 12 bases between them. The CDR3 consists of 13 residues. The CDR3 DNA sequence: TGCAGCGTTGAAGAATCAGGTCCGGGTGAGCAGTTCTTC. This gives the protein CSVEESGPGEQFF.

The chain is built from TRBV5-1 and TRBJ1-2, with D possibly being TRBD1 (5 bases). V lost 2 bases to trimming and J lost 5 bases, with 13 bases between them. Germline-derived CDR1 and CDR2 are SGHRS and YFSETQ. The length of the CDR3 is 14 residues. DNA of the CDR3: TGCGCCAGCAGCTTAAGCCAGGGAGTATATGGCTACACCTTC. This encodes CASSLSQGVYGYTF.

This clone occurred once. The V gene is TRBV7-9, the J gene TRBJ2-5, with D possibly matching TRBD2 (5 bases). CDR3 length equals 14 residues. Trimming took 4 bases from V and 3 from J, leaving 12 bases between them. Per the germline V gene, CDR1 is SEHNR and CDR2 is FQNEAQ (reference sequence). DNA of the CDR3: TGTGCCAGCAGCTGGGGTAGCGCTAAAGAGACCCAGTACTTC. Translation: CASSWGSAKETQYF. Combining the CDR3 with reference TRBV7-9 and TRBJ2-5 gives the whole variable domain DTGVSQNPRHKITKRGQNVTFRCDPISEHNRLYWYRQTLGQGPEFLTYFQNEAQLEKSRLLSDRFSAERPKGSFSTLEIQRTEQGDSAMYLCASSWGSAKETQYFGPGTRLLVL.

This rearrangement joins TRBV6-4 to TRBJ1-5; D is unclear. The CDR3 length is 13 residues. V lost 4 bases and J lost 3, with 7 bases in between. Germline assignment: CDR1 MRHNA and CDR2 SNTAGT. The CDR3 here is CASSVEDNQPQHF. For the CDR3, the DNA is TGTGCCAGCAGTGTGGAAGACAATCAGCCCCAGCATTTT.

The rearrangement uses TRBV3-1 (or the pseudogene TRBV3-2) and TRBJ1-2, with a possible D match to TRBD1 (5 bases). The CDR3 extends over 16 amino acids. Trimming removed 1 base from V and 1 base from J, with 13 bases in between. Germline V gene lookup returns CDR1 LGHDT and CDR2 YNNKEL (reference sequence). The CDR3 coding sequence is TGTGCCAGCAGCCAAGGCCTCCCGGGGCTTAACTATGGCTACACCTTC. This translates into CASSQGLPGLNYGYTF.

This rearrangement joins TRBV10-3 to TRBJ2-5; D might be TRBD1 or TRBD2, each matching 6 bases. Germline V CDR1 and CDR2: ENHRY, SYGVKD. This CDR3 contains 16 residues. With 2 bases removed from V and 5 bases from J, the gap between germline ends came to 18 bases. In nucleotides, the CDR3 is TGTGCCATCAGTGAGGGACTATCACCAGGGGATGAGACCCAGTACTTC. It encodes CAISEGLSPGDETQYF.

This sequence joins TRBV11-2 and TRBJ1-6; D is undetermined. V dropped 1 base and J dropped 7 bases, with 5 bases sitting between them. Germline lookup yields CDR1 SGHAT and CDR2 FQNNGV. The CDR3 spans 13 residues. The DNA of the CDR3 is TGTGCCAGCAGCTTAGGCTCCAATTCACCCCTCCACTTT. Translation gives CASSLGSNSPLHF.

The chain uses TRBV6-5 and TRBJ1-2, with D possibly matching TRBD1 (6 bases). Between the trimmed V and J ends, which lost 8 bases and 4 bases, there was a span of 17 bases. The CDR3 totals 14 residues. Germline V gene sequence: CDR1 MNHEY, CDR2 SVGAGI. The CDR3 bases are TGTGCCAGCCGACGGGGGGCGCCGAGCTATGGCTACACCTTC. Protein product: CASRRGAPSYGYTF.

This clone was counted only a few times. J is TRBJ1-6 and V is TRBV20-1; D is uncertain. The CDR3 is made up of 15 amino acids. Germline V gene lookup returns CDR1 DFQATT and CDR2 SNEGSKA (reference sequence). Trimming left V 3 bases short and J 6 bases short, with 15 bases between. CDR3 in amino acids: CSASFVGAGNSPLHF. DNA of the CDR3: TGCAGTGCTAGTTTTGTGGGAGCGGGTAATTCACCCCTCCACTTT.

The chain joins TRBV10-3 to TRBJ1-1; maybe TRBD1 (6 bases). CDR3 size: 15 residues. The ends were cut back, 3 bases at V and 6 bases at J, with 17 bases in the middle. Per germline, CDR1 ENHRY and CDR2 SYGVKD. The CDR3 DNA follows: TGTGCCATCAGTGACCCTCCGGGGGGGGCTGCTGAAGCTTTCTTT. Its translation is CAISDPPGGAAEAFF.